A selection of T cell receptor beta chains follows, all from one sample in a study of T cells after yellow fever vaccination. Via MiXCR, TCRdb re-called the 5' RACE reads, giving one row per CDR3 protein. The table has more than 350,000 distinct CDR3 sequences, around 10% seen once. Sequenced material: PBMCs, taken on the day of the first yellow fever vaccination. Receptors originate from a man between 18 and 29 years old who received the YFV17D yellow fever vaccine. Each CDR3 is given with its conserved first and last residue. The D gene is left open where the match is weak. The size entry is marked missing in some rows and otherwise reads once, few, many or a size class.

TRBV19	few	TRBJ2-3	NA	CASSILSGSTDTQYF	TGTGCCAGTAGTATTCTGAGCGGAAGCACAGATACGCAGTATTTT
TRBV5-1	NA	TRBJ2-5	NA	CASGGGGGVVRETQYF	TGCGCCAGCGGAGGGGGAGGGGGGGTTGTTCGAGAGACCCAGTACTTC
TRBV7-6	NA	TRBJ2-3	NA	CASSLDSDTQYF	TGTGCCAGCAGCTTAGACTCAGATACGCAGTATTTT
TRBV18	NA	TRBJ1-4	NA	CASSRGTGGLGGKLFF	TGTGCCAGCTCACGCGGGACCGGCGGCCTGGGAGGGAAACTGTTTTTT
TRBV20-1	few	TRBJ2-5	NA	CSAQLEGKETQYF	TGCAGTGCACAACTCGAGGGGAAAGAGACCCAGTACTTC
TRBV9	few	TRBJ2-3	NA	CASSQMASPDTQYF	TGTGCCAGCAGTCAGATGGCTAGTCCAGATACGCAGTATTTT
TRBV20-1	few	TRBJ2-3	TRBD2	CSAHKVSSGGWDTQYF	TGCAGTGCTCATAAGGTCTCGAGCGGGGGTTGGGATACGCAGTATTTT
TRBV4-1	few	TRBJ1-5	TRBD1	CASSQAGTGVRQPQHF	TGCGCCAGCAGCCAAGCCGGGACAGGGGTGCGCCAGCCCCAGCATTTT
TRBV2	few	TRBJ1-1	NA	CASSEAGIRGARPEAFF	TGTGCCAGCAGTGAAGCGGGGATTCGGGGGGCGCGGCCTGAAGCTTTCTTT
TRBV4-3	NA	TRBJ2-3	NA	CASSQQGGASTDTQYF	TGCGCCAGCAGCCAACAAGGCGGGGCTAGCACAGATACGCAGTATTTT
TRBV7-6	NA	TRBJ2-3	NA	CASSLPARGTDTQYF	TGTGCCAGCAGCTTACCGGCGCGGGGCACAGATACGCAGTATTTT
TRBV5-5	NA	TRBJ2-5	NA	CASRLSAIEETQYF	TGTGCCAGCCGTCTCTCCGCCATTGAAGAGACCCAGTACTTC
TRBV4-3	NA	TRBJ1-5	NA	CASSHGLGNQPQHF	TGCGCCAGCAGCCACGGACTAGGGAATCAGCCCCAGCATTTT
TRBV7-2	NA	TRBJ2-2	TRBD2	CASSPSGGYTGELFF	TGTGCCAGCAGTCCTAGCGGGGGGTACACCGGGGAGCTGTTTTTT
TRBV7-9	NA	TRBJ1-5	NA	CASSQSSNQPQHF	TGTGCCAGCAGCCAAAGTAGCAATCAGCCCCAGCATTTT
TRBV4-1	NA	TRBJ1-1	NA	CASSQVGDTEAFF	TGCGCCAGCAGCCAAGTTGGGGACACTGAAGCTTTCTTT
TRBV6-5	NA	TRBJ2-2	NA	CASSYRGPNTGELFF	TGTGCCAGCAGTTACAGGGGACCCAACACCGGGGAGCTGTTTTTT
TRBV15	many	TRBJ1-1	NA	CATSPGLETLFEAFF	TGTGCCACCAGTCCAGGGTTGGAGACACTTTTCGAAGCTTTCTTT
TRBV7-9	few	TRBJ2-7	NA	CASSLAILRGKDEQYF	TGTGCCAGCAGCTTAGCGATTCTCCGGGGGAAGGACGAGCAGTACTTC
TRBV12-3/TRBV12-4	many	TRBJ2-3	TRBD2	CASSLGLAGGTDTQYF	TGTGCCAGCAGCTTAGGTCTAGCGGGGGGGACAGATACGCAGTATTTT
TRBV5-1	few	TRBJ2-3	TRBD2	CASSLWASGGRDTQYF	TGCGCCAGCAGCTTGTGGGCTAGCGGGGGTCGAGATACGCAGTATTTT
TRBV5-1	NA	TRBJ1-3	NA	CASSLTDSGNTIYF	TGCGCCAGCAGCTTGACCGACTCTGGAAACACCATATATTTT
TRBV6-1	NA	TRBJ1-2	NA	CASNDRPNYGYTF	TGTGCCAGCAATGACAGGCCCAACTATGGCTACACCTTC
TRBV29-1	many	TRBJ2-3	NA	CSVDVAADTQYF	TGCAGCGTTGACGTAGCTGCAGATACGCAGTATTTT
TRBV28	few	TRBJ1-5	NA	CASSLWYQPQHF	TGTGCCAGCAGTTTGTGGTATCAGCCCCAGCATTTT
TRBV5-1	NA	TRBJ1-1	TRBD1	CASTVQGAAEAFF	TGCGCCAGCACTGTCCAGGGGGCCGCTGAAGCTTTCTTT
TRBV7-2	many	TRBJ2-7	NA	CASSSDSPRYEQYF	TGTGCCAGCAGCTCAGATTCGCCCCGCTACGAGCAGTACTTC
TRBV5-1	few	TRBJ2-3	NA	CASKESASSSADTQYF	TGCGCCAGCAAGGAAAGTGCGTCTAGTTCGGCAGATACGCAGTATTTT
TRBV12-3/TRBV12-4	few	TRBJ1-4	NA	CASKDFRETNEKLFF	TGTGCCAGCAAGGACTTCAGGGAAACTAATGAAAAACTGTTTTTT
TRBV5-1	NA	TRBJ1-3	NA	CASSLRGHSGGNTIYF	TGCGCCAGCAGCTTGCGGGGACACAGTGGAGGAAACACCATATATTTT
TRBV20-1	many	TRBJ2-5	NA	CSARTTQETQYF	TGCAGTGCTAGGACTACTCAAGAGACCCAGTACTTC
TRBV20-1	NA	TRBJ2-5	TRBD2	CSARSQRGGRETQYF	TGCAGTGCTAGATCCCAGCGGGGGGGCCGGGAGACCCAGTACTTC
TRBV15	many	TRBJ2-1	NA	CATSRDRETGWLEQFF	TGTGCCACCAGCAGAGATCGGGAGACAGGGTGGTTGGAGCAGTTCTTC
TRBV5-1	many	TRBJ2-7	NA	CASSLEGVEGHEQYF	TGCGCCAGCAGCTTGGAGGGGGTAGAGGGCCACGAGCAGTACTTC
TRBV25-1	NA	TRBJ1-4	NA	CASMGTVNEKLFF	TGTGCCAGCATGGGAACAGTTAATGAAAAACTGTTTTTT
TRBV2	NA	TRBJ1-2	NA	CASSVGRGYGYTF	TGTGCCAGCAGTGTCGGCAGGGGCTATGGCTACACCTTC
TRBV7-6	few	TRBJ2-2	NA	CASSLANSWGNGELFF	TGTGCCAGCAGCTTAGCAAACAGTTGGGGGAACGGGGAGCTGTTTTTT
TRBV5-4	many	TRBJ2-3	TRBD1	CASSLQGSTDTQYF	TGTGCCAGCAGCTTACAGGGGAGCACAGATACGCAGTATTTT
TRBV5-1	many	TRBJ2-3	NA	CASSFRGSTDTQYF	TGTGCCAGCAGCTTCCGGGGGAGCACAGATACGCAGTATTTT
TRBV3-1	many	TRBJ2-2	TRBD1	CASSQISTHRQGNTGELFF	TGTGCCAGCAGCCAAATATCCACTCACCGACAGGGGAACACCGGGGAGCTGTTTTTT
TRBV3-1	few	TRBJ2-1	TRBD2	CASRRGLAGYNEQFF	TGTGCCAGCAGACGGGGACTAGCGGGGTACAATGAGCAGTTCTTC
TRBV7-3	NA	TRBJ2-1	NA	CASEADNEQFF	TGTGCCAGCGAAGCGGACAATGAGCAGTTCTTC
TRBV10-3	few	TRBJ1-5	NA	CAISFDRINQPQHF	TGTGCCATCAGTTTCGACAGAATCAATCAGCCCCAGCATTTT
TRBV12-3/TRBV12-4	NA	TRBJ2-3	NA	CASSLGGIFRDTQYF	TGTGCCAGCAGTTTAGGGGGGATATTCAGAGATACGCAGTATTTT
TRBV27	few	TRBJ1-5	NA	CASSPFRGNQPQHF	TGTGCCAGCAGTCCTTTCAGGGGCAATCAGCCCCAGCATTTT
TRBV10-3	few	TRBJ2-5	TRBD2	CAINPSGGNEPQYF	TGTGCCATCAATCCTAGCGGGGGCAACGAGCCCCAGTACTTC
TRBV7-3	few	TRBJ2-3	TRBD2	CASSPRRTAGGTDTQYF	TGTGCCAGCAGCCCCCGCCGGACAGCGGGGGGCACAGATACGCAGTATTTT
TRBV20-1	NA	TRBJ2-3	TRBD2	CSLKSGGADTQYF	TGCAGCCTCAAGAGCGGGGGGGCAGATACGCAGTATTTT
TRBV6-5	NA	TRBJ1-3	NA	CASRGERNTIYF	TGTGCCAGCAGAGGGGAACGAAACACCATATATTTT
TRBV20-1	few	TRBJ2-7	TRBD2	CSARDRLAGSSYEQYF	TGCAGTGCTAGAGACCGACTAGCGGGGAGCTCCTACGAGCAGTACTTC
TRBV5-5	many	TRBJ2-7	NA	CASSMITSGTYEQYF	TGTGCCAGCAGCATGATTACGTCCGGGACCTACGAGCAGTACTTC
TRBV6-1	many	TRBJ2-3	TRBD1	CATRAQGTTDTQYF	TGTGCCACCAGGGCACAGGGGACCACAGATACGCAGTATTTT
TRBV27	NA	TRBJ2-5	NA	CASSRTGPQETQYF	TGTGCCAGCAGCAGAACAGGGCCGCAAGAGACCCAGTACTTC
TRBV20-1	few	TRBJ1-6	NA	CSARDIASYNSPLHF	TGCAGTGCTAGAGACATCGCTTCCTATAATTCACCCCTCCACTTT
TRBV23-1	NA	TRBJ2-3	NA	CASSQSRDTNRTDTQYF	TGCGCCAGCAGTCAATCGAGGGACACCAACCGCACAGATACGCAGTATTTT
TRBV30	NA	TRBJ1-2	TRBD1	CAWSRGLEYGYTF	TGTGCCTGGAGCAGGGGGCTTGAATATGGCTACACCTTC
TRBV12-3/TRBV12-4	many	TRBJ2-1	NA	CASSFRQTYNEQFF	TGTGCCAGCAGTTTTCGACAGACATACAATGAGCAGTTCTTC
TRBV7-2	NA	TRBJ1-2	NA	CASSDLGGYGYTF	TGTGCCAGCTCTGATCTCGGAGGGTATGGCTACACCTTC
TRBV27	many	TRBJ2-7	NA	CASGFDGGSYEQYF	TGTGCCAGCGGGTTCGACGGGGGCTCCTACGAGCAGTACTTC